The 4 T cell receptor beta chains in this list originate from one sample, sequenced in a study of blood T cell repertoires in COVID-19. Profiled with immunoSEQ multiplex PCR; TCRdb holds only in-frame clones, not every one. The sample has some 130,000 clones, more than 60% seen once. Sequenced: peripheral blood. These receptors were obtained from an older woman with acute or convalescent COVID-19.

The chain couples TRBV20-1 to TRBJ2-1; D is perhaps TRBD1 (5 bases). Germline lookup yields CDR1 DFQATT and CDR2 SNEGSKA (reference sequence). Trimming left V 3 bases short and J 4 bases short, with 13 bases between. The CDR3 is 14 amino acids. The CDR3 here is CSASSRERYNEQFF. CDR3 DNA sequence: TGCAGTGCTAGTTCCAGGGAACGTTACAATGAGCAGTTCTTC.

J is TRBJ2-3 and V is TRBV5-8; a weak D match, TRBD2 (5 bases). The germline V gene has CDR1 SGHTS and CDR2 YDEGEE. This CDR3 has 14 residues. Trimming cost V 4 bases and J 2 bases, with 11 bases left between them. CDR3 sequence (DNA): TGTGCCAGCAGCCGAGGACTCTTCACAGATACGCAGTATTTT. Its translation: CASSRGLFTDTQYF.

This chain uses TRBV18 with TRBJ1-2; D ambiguous. Looked up from germline, CDR1 is KGHSH and CDR2 is LQKENI. Trimming took off 3 bases at V and 4 bases at J, with 12 bases between the two ends. The CDR3 runs 14 residues. The CDR3 DNA is TGTGCCAGCTCACCCGAACTAGGCAGCTATGGCTACACCTTC. It codes for CASSPELGSYGYTF.

The CDR3: CASSKDRAGEAFF. CDR3 coding DNA: TGTGCCAGCAGCAAGGACAGGGCTGGTGAAGCTTTCTTT. This rearrangement joins TRBV6-5 to TRBJ1-1; 8 bases are shared with TRBD1. From germline, CDR1 is MNHEY and CDR2 SVGAGI. This CDR3 region has 13 residues. The V segment lost 6 bases and the J segment 7 bases; nucleotides outside the gene matches: 7.